A single sample is the source of the 8 T cell receptor beta chains below, sequenced in a study of blood T cell repertoires in COVID-19. Sequenced by immunoSEQ multiplex PCR; TCRdb stores in-frame clones only, minus some. This table holds about 140,000 clones, 85% to 90% found once. The sample comprised peripheral blood. These receptors all come from a woman aged 55-69 years with acute or convalescent COVID-19.

The chain employs TRBV5-1 and TRBJ1-1; the D gene is possibly TRBD1 (5 bases). The CDR3 spans 14 residues. Per germline, CDR1 SGHRS and CDR2 YFSETQ. With 5 bases removed from V and 4 bases from J, the gap between germline ends came to 15 bases. For the CDR3, the DNA is TGCGCCAGCAGTCCGGAGGGGCTGGGCACTGAAGCTTTCTTT. Translation gives CASSPEGLGTEAFF.

This chain uses TRBV28 with TRBJ1-3; D may be TRBD1 (5 bases). V was clipped by 5 bases and J by 4 bases, with 12 bases between them. Germline CDR1 MDHEN, CDR2 SYDVKM. This CDR3 contains 14 residues. Written as DNA, the CDR3 is TGTGCCAGCAGTCCCCAGGACAAAGGAAACACCATATATTTT. This translates into CASSPQDKGNTIYF.

This clone was seen only a few times. V gene TRBV11-2 combines with J gene TRBJ1-2, with TRBD1 identical over 7 bases. The CDR3 spans 15 residues. V lost 2 bases, J lost 6 bases, and 9 bases stayed unmatched. In germline, CDR1 is SGHAT, CDR2 FQNNGV. The CDR3 reads CASSLILRTGDGYTF. The CDR3 bases are TGTGCCAGCAGCTTAATCCTTCGGACAGGTGATGGCTACACCTTC.

This rearrangement joins TRBV19 to TRBJ2-7, with 9 bases identical to TRBD1. Losses at the gene ends were 6 bases for V and 3 bases for J; bases not matched to a gene: 6. The CDR3 is made up of 14 amino acids. CDR1 and CDR2 from the germline V gene are LNHDA and SQIVND (reference sequence). CDR3 sequence: CASRRQGELYEQYF. The CDR3 bases are TGTGCCAGTAGGCGACAGGGGGAACTCTACGAGCAGTACTTC.

This clone was picked up one time. This chain uses TRBV10-2 with TRBJ1-1; perhaps TRBD1 as D (6 bases). Trimming cost V 2 bases and J 8 bases, with 9 bases left between them. This CDR3 comprises 12 residues. From germline, CDR1 is WSHSY and CDR2 SAAADI. CDR3 region: CASSEAGAEAFF. The CDR3 nucleotides are TGCGCCAGCAGTGAGGCAGGGGCGGAAGCTTTCTTT.

The chain employs TRBV28 and TRBJ1-6; maybe TRBD1 (6 bases). V dropped 3 bases and J dropped 10 bases, with 19 bases sitting between them. This CDR3 is 16 amino acids long. Germline CDR1 reads MDHEN; CDR2 reads SYDVKM. CDR3: CASSLVAGAGGSPLHF. The DNA for the CDR3 is TGTGCCAGCAGTTTGGTGGCAGGGGCCGGGGGGTCACCCCTCCACTTT. The full variable domain, with the rest looked up from reference TRBV28 and TRBJ1-6, is DVKVTQSSRYLVKRTGEKVFLECVQDMDHENMFWYRQDPGLGLRLIYFSYDVKMKEKGDIPEGYSVSREKKERFSLILESASTNQTSMYLCASSLVAGAGGSPLHFGNGTRLTVT.

The chain uses TRBV19 and TRBJ1-6; 7 nucleotides align to TRBD1. Per germline, CDR1 LNHDA and CDR2 SQIVND (reference sequence). The CDR3 length is 15 residues. The V segment lost 5 bases and the J segment 8 bases; nucleotides outside the gene matches: 9. The CDR3 DNA follows: TGTGCCAGTAGTCCCAGACAGGGCGCCTATTCACCCCTCCACTTT. Amino acid sequence: CASSPRQGAYSPLHF. Combining the CDR3 with reference TRBV19 and TRBJ1-6 gives the whole variable domain DGGITQSPKYLFRKEGQNVTLSCEQNLNHDAMYWYRQDPGQGLRLIYYSQIVNDFQKGDIAEGYSVSREKKESFPLTVTSAQKNPTAFYLCASSPRQGAYSPLHFGNGTRLTVT.

CDR3 in DNA: TGCGCCAGCAATCGGGGGGCCCCCGCCGAAACCATATATTTT. The encoded protein is CASNRGAPAETIYF. The genes are TRBV10-2 and TRBJ1-3; D perhaps matches TRBD1 (6 bases). The CDR3 spans 14 residues. The V gene's germline CDR1 is WSHSY and CDR2 SAAADI. The germline V and J ends were trimmed by 7 bases and 10 bases, with 20 bases remaining between them.